The next 25 T cell receptor beta chains were all read from a single sample in a study of T cell repertoires in cytomegalovirus infection. One entry per CDR3 protein, called by TCRdb with MiXCR from the reads. The sample consists of around 710,000 distinct CDR3 sequences, roughly 28% of them appearing once. Their specific antigens are unknown. The material sequenced was cultured CD8+ T cells from PBMCs, taken from culture after CMV antigen stimulation. These receptors all come from a human donor in good health (CMV status not recorded). Some clones in this sample may be carry-over from other donors' samples.

This rearrangement joins TRBV9 to TRBJ2-1; 10 bases are shared with TRBD2. Germline CDR1 reads SGDLS; CDR2 reads YYNGEE. The CDR3 contains 16 residues. V dropped 3 bases and J dropped 4; count of bases not matched to a gene: 7. CDR3 bases: TGTGCCAGCAGCGCAAGGAGCGGGGGGGAATACAATGAGCAGTTCTTC. Its translation: CASSARSGGEYNEQFF.

V gene TRBV19 combines with J gene TRBJ1-3, with a weak D call TRBD1 (5 bases). The V end lost 9 bases, the J end lost 4 bases, and 13 bases lay between the germline ends. Germline CDR1 and CDR2: LNHDA and SQIVND (reference sequence). The CDR3 is 13 residues long. In DNA, the CDR3 is TGTGCCAGCAGGGCCCGGGGGGGAAACACCATATATTTT. Translating it yields CASRARGGNTIYF.

This clonotype was counted between two and nine times. The V gene is TRBV28, the J gene TRBJ1-1, with 7 bases identical to TRBD1. V lost 2 bases to trimming and J lost 7 bases; unmatched junction nucleotides: 7. The CDR3 contains 14 residues. CDR1 and CDR2 (germline): MDHEN, SYDVKM. CDR3 residues: CASSLGGQVYEAFF. In DNA, the CDR3 is TGTGCCAGCAGTTTAGGAGGACAGGTCTATGAAGCTTTCTTT.

This clonotype was counted many times. This chain connects TRBV18 to TRBJ2-5, with TRBD2 matching 15 bases. Looked up from germline, CDR1 is KGHSH and CDR2 is LQKENI. This CDR3 spans 20 amino acids. V lost 4 bases and J lost 0; bases outside the gene matches: 12. As DNA, the CDR3 is TGTGCCAGCTCACTTCGTTGGACTAGCGGGGGGGATTTGTACCAAGAGACCCAGTACTTC. This translates into CASSLRWTSGGDLYQETQYF.

V usage is TRBV12-3 or TRBV12-4 and J usage is TRBJ1-5; D gene unclear. The CDR3 spans 12 residues. Trimming pared 11 bases from V and 0 bases from J, leaving 8 bases between. The CDR3 is CAGLVSNQPQHF. The CDR3 region has the DNA TGTGCCGGACTGGTTAGCAATCAGCCCCAGCATTTT.

At least ten counts were recorded for this clonotype. V usage is TRBV7-8 and J usage is TRBJ1-3, with TRBD1 identical over 8 bases. V gave up 5 bases and J gave up 4 bases; unmatched junction bases: 16. The CDR3 consists of 18 residues. Germline V CDR1 and CDR2: SGHVS, FQNEAQ. The CDR3 reads CASSPYGPPTGVGNTIYF. The CDR3 DNA reads as TGTGCCAGCAGCCCTTATGGCCCTCCGACAGGGGTCGGAAACACCATATATTTT.

This clonotype was observed at least ten times. CDR3: CASSLAALAGGDEQYV. In DNA form, the CDR3 reads TGTGCCAGCAGCTTAGCGGCCCTAGCGGGGGGGGACGAGCAGTACGTC. This chain connects TRBV7-8 to TRBJ2-7; 12 positions agree with TRBD2. V lost 0 bases, J lost 5 bases, and 5 bases stayed unmatched. Germline CDR1 reads SGHVS; CDR2 reads FQNEAQ. This CDR3 spans 16 amino acids.

A few counts support this clonotype. CDR3 nucleotide sequence: TGTGCCAGCAGCTTAGTGGTTAGGACAGGGGAAGAGACCCAGTACTTC. Protein product: CASSLVVRTGEETQYF. This chain links TRBV7-2 with TRBJ2-5; 9 bases are shared with TRBD1. Germline V gene data show CDR1 as SGHTA and CDR2 as FQGNSA. This CDR3 contains 16 residues. With V trimmed by 1 base and J by 3 bases, 6 bases remained unmatched.

J is TRBJ2-7 and V is TRBV5-1; 8 bases map to TRBD1. This CDR3 spans 16 amino acids. The germline CDR1 and CDR2 sequences are SGHRS and YFSETQ. V gave up 4 bases and J gave up 7 bases; unmatched junction bases: 16. CDR3 sequence (DNA): TGCGCCAGCAGCCCAGGACAGGGAGGATTGGATGTTGAGCAGTACGTC. Translation: CASSPGQGGLDVEQYV.

The chain couples TRBV27 to TRBJ1-4, with D possibly matching TRBD1 (5 bases). CDR3 length equals 15 residues. V was trimmed by 5 bases and J by 7 bases, leaving 17 bases between them. The V gene's germline CDR1 is MNHEY and CDR2 SMNVEV (reference sequence). CDR3 amino acids: CASSRLVRGLEKLFF. CDR3 DNA sequence: TGTGCCAGCAGTCGCTTAGTTAGGGGACTTGAAAAACTGTTTTTT.

This clonotype has a handful of counts. The rearrangement joins TRBV27 to TRBJ1-1; D gene uncertain. The CDR3 is made up of 13 amino acids. The germline CDR1 and CDR2 sequences are MNHEY and SMNVEV (reference sequence). The V and J ends lost 3 bases and 2 bases respectively, with 7 bases between them. CDR3 sequence (DNA): TGTGCCAGCAGTTTTTCACATAACACTGAAGCTTTCTTT. As protein: CASSFSHNTEAFF.

This clonotype was observed a few times. This chain links TRBV5-5 with TRBJ2-2; a possible D gene is TRBD2 (6 bases). Germline loops: CDR1 SGHKS, CDR2 YYEKEE (reference sequence). V was trimmed by 4 bases and J by 5 bases, leaving 18 bases between them. There are 16 residues in the CDR3. In DNA, the CDR3 is TGTGCCAGCAGCCCACGCGGGGCCGGCGAAACCGGGGAGCTGTTTTTT. Translated, it gives CASSPRGAGETGELFF.

In its sample, this clonotype was seen many times. V usage is TRBV11-1 and J usage is TRBJ2-7; TRBD1 aligns across 8 bases. Trimming cost V 3 bases and J 4 bases; bases outside gene matches: 8. The CDR3 is 15 residues long. The V gene's germline CDR1 is SGHAT and CDR2 FQDESV (reference sequence). This chain's CDR3 is CASSLNQGARYEQYV. The CDR3 nucleotides are TGTGCCAGCAGCTTGAATCAGGGGGCGCGATACGAGCAGTACGTC.

The CDR3 sequence: CASSEYSGGPTNYGYTF. The CDR3 DNA is TGTGCCAGCAGTGAATATTCTGGGGGCCCGACTAACTATGGCTACACCTTC. The chain has TRBV6-1 and TRBJ1-2, with D perhaps TRBD1 (6 bases). CDR1 and CDR2 from the germline V gene are MNHNS and SASEGT. The CDR3 is 17 residues long. V lost 2 bases and J 0 bases, leaving 16 bases between the germline ends.

The rearrangement links TRBV20-1 to TRBJ1-1; D unresolved. V was shortened by 6 bases and J by 5 bases, with 16 bases between the two germline ends. CDR3 length: 13 amino acids. The germline CDR1 and CDR2 sequences are DFQATT and SNEGSKA (reference sequence). This CDR3 is CSAKERGWTEAFF. CDR3 nucleotides: TGCAGTGCCAAGGAGCGGGGTTGGACTGAAGCTTTCTTT.

V usage is TRBV4-3 and J usage is TRBJ2-7, with 9 bases identical to TRBD1. Germline-derived CDR1 and CDR2 are LGHNA and YSLEER. The CDR3 contains 15 residues. The CDR3 DNA reads TGCGCCAGCAGTCAAGACAGGGGGAGCTCCTACGAGCAGTACGTC. It yields the protein CASSQDRGSSYEQYV.

The gene calls are TRBV11-3 and TRBJ1-2; D possibly corresponds to TRBD1 (6 bases). Germline CDR1 is SGHNT and CDR2 is YENEEA. The germline V and J ends were trimmed by 4 bases and 8 bases, with 26 bases remaining between them. The CDR3 contains 17 residues. The CDR3 nucleotides are TGTGCCAGCAGCTCCAGACGAACAGGGAGAAAGCTATACGGCTACACCTTC. Residues: CASSSRRTGRKLYGYTF.

This clonotype was detected many times. This chain links TRBV7-6 with TRBJ2-3; the match to TRBD1 covers 10 bases. The V segment lost 2 bases and the J segment 4 bases; nucleotides outside the gene matches: 6. CDR1 and CDR2 (germline): SGHVS, FNYEAQ. CDR3 size: 16 residues. The CDR3 is CASSLNRDRGSDTQYF. In DNA form, the CDR3 reads TGTGCCAGCAGCTTAAACCGGGACAGGGGTTCAGATACGCAGTATTTT.

The CDR3 loop is CSARTGGLYEQYV. The CDR3 nucleotides are TGCAGTGCTAGGACGGGAGGTCTCTACGAGCAGTACGTC. The chain recombines TRBV20-1 with TRBJ2-7; 7 bases are a match to TRBD2. The germline V gene encodes CDR1 DFQATT and CDR2 SNEGSKA (reference sequence). The CDR3 is made up of 13 amino acids. V lost 3 bases and J lost 3; bases outside the gene matches: 5.

This sequence joins TRBV9 and TRBJ1-5; possibly TRBD1 for D (5 bases). This CDR3 has 15 residues. The germline V and J ends were trimmed by 2 bases and 3 bases, with 12 bases remaining between them. Germline CDR1 SGDLS, CDR2 YYNGEE. The CDR3 sequence: CASSVGGKVNQPQHF. CDR3 DNA: TGTGCCAGCAGCGTGGGGGGGAAGGTCAATCAGCCCCAGCATTTT.

The chain combines TRBV7-9 with TRBJ2-4; D not certain. This CDR3 comprises 13 residues. Germline V CDR1 and CDR2: SEHNR, FQNEAQ (reference sequence). Trimming cost V 7 bases and J 8 bases, with 15 bases left between them. The CDR3 nucleotides read TGTGCCAGCACCAGCAGTTACATGGACATTCAGTACTTC. It specifies CASTSSYMDIQYF.

This clonotype occurred a few times. The chain uses TRBV6-4 and TRBJ2-1, with 7 bases that match TRBD1. After removal of 0 bases from V and 4 bases from J, the junction contained 3 bases not matched to a gene. From germline, CDR1 is MRHNA and CDR2 SNTAGT. CDR3 length equals 15 residues. CDR3 region: CASSDSVTGYNEQFF. CDR3 bases: TGTGCCAGCAGTGACTCGGTGACAGGGTACAATGAGCAGTTCTTC.

In its sample, this clonotype was seen a few times. The chain uses TRBV25-1 and TRBJ1-1, with a weak D call TRBD1 (6 bases). The CDR3 is made up of 16 amino acids. CDR1 and CDR2 (germline): MGHDK, SYGVNS. V lost 3 bases and J lost 0, with 14 bases in between. CDR3 sequence: CASSEGAGFMNTEAFF. The CDR3 DNA follows: TGTGCCAGCAGTGAGGGGGCAGGCTTCATGAACACTGAAGCTTTCTTT.

This clonotype was seen a handful of times. The chain joins TRBV15 to TRBJ1-2; 7 bases align to TRBD1. This CDR3 contains 17 residues. The trim removed 5 bases at V and 4 bases at J, leaving 16 bases unmatched. In germline, CDR1 is LNHNV, CDR2 YYDKDF (reference sequence). The CDR3 sequence: CATSGGTDGGFVYGYTF. In DNA form, the CDR3 reads TGTGCCACCAGCGGGGGGACAGACGGTGGGTTTGTCTATGGCTACACCTTC.

The chain uses TRBV28 and TRBJ2-2, with a tentative D call TRBD1 (6 bases). The CDR3 runs to 13 residues. Germline V gene data show CDR1 as MDHEN and CDR2 as SYDVKM. With 7 bases removed from V and 3 bases from J, the gap between germline ends came to 9 bases. The CDR3 DNA is TGTGCCAGCATAGGACAGTACACCGGGGAGCTGTTTTTT. Translation gives CASIGQYTGELFF.